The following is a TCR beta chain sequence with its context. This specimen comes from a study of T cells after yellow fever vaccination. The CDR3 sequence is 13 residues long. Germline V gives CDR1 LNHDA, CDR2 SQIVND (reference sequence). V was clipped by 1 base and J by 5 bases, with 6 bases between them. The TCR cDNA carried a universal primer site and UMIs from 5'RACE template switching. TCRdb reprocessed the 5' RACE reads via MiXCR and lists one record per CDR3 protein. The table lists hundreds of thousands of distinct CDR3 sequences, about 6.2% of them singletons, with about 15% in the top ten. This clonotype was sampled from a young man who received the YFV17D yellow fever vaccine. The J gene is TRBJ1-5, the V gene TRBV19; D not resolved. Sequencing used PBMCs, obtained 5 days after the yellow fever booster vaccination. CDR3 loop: CASSIGGYQPQHF. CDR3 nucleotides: TGTGCCAGTAGTATAGGCGGATATCAGCCCCAGCATTTT.